Listed below are T cell receptor beta chains from one sample, sequenced in a study of T cell changes during pregnancy in multiple sclerosis. Here immunoSEQ multiplex PCR was the method, and the copy in TCRdb shows in-frame clones only, minus some. Of just under 65,000 clones listed, roughly 88% are singletons. Material: peripheral blood, obtained in the second trimester of pregnancy. These receptors all stem from a female donor in good health, enrolled as a control in a pregnancy study. Each CDR3 is given with its conserved first and last residue. Each record gives: V gene, clone size, D gene, J gene, CDR3 DNA, CDR3 protein. D genes are given only for firm matches. Rows may omit the clone size; those that give it use once, few, many or a size class.

TRBV27,-,TRBD1,TRBJ1-1,TGTGCCAGCAAAGCACAGGGGGCGGCTTTCTTT,CASKAQGAAFF
TRBV5-8,-,TRBD2,TRBJ2-7,TGTGCCAGCAGCTTCTGGGCGGGAGGTACCTACGAGCAGTACTTC,CASSFWAGGTYEQYF
TRBV5-6,-,-,TRBJ1-2,TGTGCCAGCAGCTTGTGGTCCTTGCCGAGTGGCTACACCTTC,CASSLWSLPSGYTF
TRBV6-6,-,TRBD1,TRBJ2-2,TGTGCCAGCAGCCAACAGGGGGTCTCCGGGGAGCTGTTTTTT,CASSQQGVSGELFF
TRBV19,-,-,TRBJ2-7,TGTGCCAGTAGTATAATGGGGGCAGGAGACTCGGAGCAGTACTTC,CASSIMGAGDSEQYF
TRBV27,once,-,TRBJ2-3,TGTGCCAGCAGTGCAGCAGATACGCAGTATTTT,CASSAADTQYF
TRBV28,-,-,TRBJ2-5,TGTGCCAGCATCTCTCGGGTGCACCAAGAGACCCAGTACTTC,CASISRVHQETQYF
TRBV6-5,few,-,TRBJ1-4,TGTGCCAGCAGTTACTCATTCACCGGGGTTAATGAAAAACTGTTTTTT,CASSYSFTGVNEKLFF
TRBV5-1,-,TRBD2,TRBJ2-1,TGCGCCAGCAGCTTTGTAGCGGGATGGAATGAGCAGTTCTTC,CASSFVAGWNEQFF
TRBV28,-,-,TRBJ2-7,TGTGCCAGCAGTTCCAAGACCCGGGAGCGTCTCGAGCAGTACTTC,CASSSKTRERLEQYF
TRBV29-1,-,-,TRBJ2-5,TGCAGCGTGAGGGAACAGTTCTCCGAGACCCAGTACTTC,CSVREQFSETQYF
TRBV28,-,TRBD1,TRBJ2-1,TGTGCCAGCACCCCCGGGACAGGGCGCAATGAGCAGTTCTTC,CASTPGTGRNEQFF
TRBV7-2,-,TRBD1,TRBJ1-2,TGTGCCAGCAGCTTAAGGGGGCGTGCCTATGGCTACACCTTC,CASSLRGRAYGYTF
TRBV6-5,-,TRBD2,TRBJ2-5,TGTGCCAGCACTTTGAGTAGCGGGCAAGAGACCCAGTACTTC,CASTLSSGQETQYF
TRBV5-3,few,TRBD1,TRBJ2-7,TGTGCCAGAAGCTCTACAGGGGCATCCTACGAGCAGTACTTC,CARSSTGASYEQYF
TRBV5-5,-,-,TRBJ1-5,TGTGCCAGCAGCTTGGACCGCGTTAGCAATCAGCCCCAGCATTTT,CASSLDRVSNQPQHF
TRBV20-1,-,-,TRBJ2-7,TGCAGTGCCTCCCTCCCTGACGAGCAGTACTTC,CSASLPDEQYF
TRBV5-1,-,TRBD2,TRBJ2-3,TGCGCCAGCAGCTTGCTAGCGGGAGCTACAGATACGCAGTATTTT,CASSLLAGATDTQYF
TRBV5-8,-,TRBD1,TRBJ1-5,TGTGCCAGCAGCGCCGGGACAGGTTTTAATCAGCCCCAGCATTTT,CASSAGTGFNQPQHF
TRBV28,-,-,TRBJ1-2,TGTGCCAGCAGCCCGGGACACCTAAAATTTGGCTACACCTTC,CASSPGHLKFGYTF
TRBV6-1,once,-,TRBJ2-3,TGTGCCAGCAGCCGAGCAACAGATACGCAGTATTTT,CASSRATDTQYF
TRBV25-1,-,-,TRBJ1-2,TGTGCCAGCAGTGAATTGGCGGCCGAGCATGGCTACACCTTC,CASSELAAEHGYTF
TRBV2,-,-,TRBJ2-5,TGTGCCAGTAATACCGGATGGGGCCGGAGAGAGACCCAGTACTTC,CASNTGWGRRETQYF
TRBV6-5,-,TRBD1,TRBJ1-6,TGTGCCAGCAGTAGCTTGGGACAGGTTCATTCACCCCTCCACTTT,CASSSLGQVHSPLHF
TRBV11-2,-,TRBD2,TRBJ2-7,TGTGCCAGCAGCCGAAGCTTTGCGGGAGGGCCAACTCACTACGAGCAGTACTTC,CASSRSFAGGPTHYEQYF
TRBV7-8,-,TRBD1,TRBJ1-2,TGTGCCAGCAGCACTCCGGGACAGGACTATGGCTACACCTTC,CASSTPGQDYGYTF
TRBV28,once,TRBD2,TRBJ2-1,TGTGCCAGCACTTTACCCGGGGACAGGGAACTAGCGGGAGCGTCGAGTACTTACAATGAGCAGTTCTTC,CASTLPGDRELAGASSTYNEQFF
TRBV13,once,-,TRBJ2-3,TGTGCCAGCAGCTTAGGCCTCCTCAACGGGGATACGCAGTATTTT,CASSLGLLNGDTQYF
TRBV7-9,-,TRBD2,TRBJ2-3,TGTGCCAGCAGCTTAGCTACGTGGACTAGCGGAGATCCAGATACGCAGTATTTT,CASSLATWTSGDPDTQYF
TRBV9,-,TRBD1,TRBJ2-1,TGTGCCAGCAGCTCCCGGGACAGCCTAAATGGGGAGCAGTTCTTC,CASSSRDSLNGEQFF
TRBV6-5,once,-,TRBJ2-7,TGTGCCAGCAGACTCCACAGGGCCGACGAGCAGTACTTC,CASRLHRADEQYF
TRBV9,-,TRBD2,TRBJ2-7,TGTGCCAGCAGCGTAGATGGCGGGAGTCCATACGAGCAGTACTTC,CASSVDGGSPYEQYF
TRBV30,-,-,TRBJ2-7,TGTGCCTGGAGTGTCGGGTTAGCCTACGAGCAGTACTTC,CAWSVGLAYEQYF
TRBV14,-,-,TRBJ2-7,TGTGCCAGCAGGGCCGGGGGAGAGTACGAGCAGTACTTC,CASRAGGEYEQYF
TRBV9,-,TRBD1,TRBJ2-1,TGTGCCAGCAGCATATGGGACAGTAACAATGAGCAGTTCTTC,CASSIWDSNNEQFF
TRBV10-2,few,TRBD1,TRBJ1-5,TGCGCCAGCAGTGGGGGACAGGGGGCCACTCAGCCCCAGCATTTT,CASSGGQGATQPQHF
TRBV19,-,-,TRBJ1-5,TGTGCCAGTAGTATTTACAGCATTCAGCCCCAGCATTTT,CASSIYSIQPQHF
TRBV6-5,once,-,TRBJ2-7,TGTGCCAGCAGTTACTCAAACGGGGTAGCCTACGAGCAGTACTTC,CASSYSNGVAYEQYF
TRBV10-2,few,-,TRBJ1-2,TGCGCCAGCAGGGACTCGGAAGGCTACACCTTC,CASRDSEGYTF
TRBV4-2,-,TRBD2,TRBJ2-5,TGTGCCAGCAGCCAAGATATGGAACTAGCGGGGGAAGAGACCCAGTACTTC,CASSQDMELAGEETQYF
TRBV29-1,-,-,TRBJ2-7,TGCAGCGTTGTCGGGTTAAGTGGGACTGCGAGCTCCTACGAGCAGTACTTC,CSVVGLSGTASSYEQYF
TRBV28,-,-,TRBJ2-2,TGTGCCAGCAGCCCCCCACAGGGTTACACCGGGGAGCTGTTTTTT,CASSPPQGYTGELFF
TRBV4-2,few,TRBD2,TRBJ2-2,TGTGCCAGCAGCCACCTCGGACTAGCGGGGGAAGTCGGGGAGCTGTTTTTT,CASSHLGLAGEVGELFF
TRBV27,-,-,TRBJ1-2,TGTGCCAGTAGGGGAATGGACTATGGCTACACCTTC,CASRGMDYGYTF
TRBV7-9,-,TRBD2,TRBJ2-1,TGTGCCAGCAGCCCAAAAGCCGGGACTAGCTACAATGAGCAGTTCTTC,CASSPKAGTSYNEQFF
TRBV6-5,-,TRBD1,TRBJ1-2,TGTGCCAGCAGTTATACCGGACAGGGCTATGGCTACACCTTC,CASSYTGQGYGYTF
TRBV5-1,-,TRBD1,TRBJ1-5,TGCGCCAGCAGCTTAGCAGGGGGGAGCAATCAGCCCCAGCATTTT,CASSLAGGSNQPQHF
TRBV5-1,-,-,TRBJ2-5,TGCGCCAGCAGCTTGGCCGTAGAGACCCAGTACTTC,CASSLAVETQYF
TRBV6-1,-,-,TRBJ1-2,TGTGCCAGCAGCACGGACAGAGACAACTATGGCTACACCTTC,CASSTDRDNYGYTF
TRBV29-1,-,-,TRBJ2-1,TGCAGCGTTGAAGACCCCGGGGGGGACAGGGCCAATGAGCAGTTCTTC,CSVEDPGGDRANEQFF
TRBV10-1,-,TRBD2,TRBJ2-5,TGCGCCAGCAGTGGGTCAGGGACTAGCGGGAGCCAAGAGACCCAGTACTTC,CASSGSGTSGSQETQYF
TRBV19,-,TRBD1,TRBJ1-2,TGTGCCAGTAGTCCTGACAGGGCAGCGTACTATGGCTACACCTTC,CASSPDRAAYYGYTF
TRBV9,-,TRBD1,TRBJ2-2,TGTGCCACACAGGGGGCGAACACCGGGGAGCTGTTTTTT,CATQGANTGELFF
TRBV28,-,TRBD1,TRBJ2-7,TGTGCCAGCAGTTTAAGGACAGGGCCCTACGAGCAGTACTTC,CASSLRTGPYEQYF